A selection of T cell receptor beta chains follows, all from one sample in a study of CD4 T cells in relation to SARS-CoV-2 and coronaviruses. Profiling relied on immunoSEQ multiplex PCR, and the TCRdb table lists in-frame clones only, not all of them. There are about 19,000 clones in the sample; 70% to 85% occur only once, and approximately 14% lies in the top ten. The antigens these receptors bind are not known. The sample consisted of CD4+ T cells from PBMCs, cultured in vitro. The source is a human donor in good health. CDR3s include the opening cysteine and the closing phenylalanine or tryptophan. The order of the fields is V gene, D gene, clone size, J gene, CDR3 DNA, CDR3 protein. A D gene is named only where the DNA matches it firmly. Clone sizes are given selectively: once, few, many, or a class where the clone is expanded.

>TRBV9|.|.|TRBJ1-5
TGTGCCAGCAGCGCCTCCGGGACAACTGGCAATCAGCCCCAGCATTTT
CASSASGTTGNQPQHF
>TRBV14|TRBD2|.|TRBJ2-1
TGTGCCAGCAGCCAAGATGGGTCAGGGACTAGCGGGAGGAACAATGAGCAGTTCTTC
CASSQDGSGTSGRNNEQFF
>TRBV12-3/TRBV12-4|.|.|TRBJ2-3
TGTGCCAGCAGGGGTAGCTCCACAGATACGCAGTATTTT
CASRGSSTDTQYF
>TRBV5-1|.|.|TRBJ1-2
TGCGCCAGCGCACCTGAGGCCTTTGGGGAGGGCTACACCTTC
CASAPEAFGEGYTF
>TRBV24-1|TRBD1|medium-sized|TRBJ2-1
TGTGCCACCAGTGGCCGGGACAGGGGGCTCAATGAGCAGTTCTTC
CATSGRDRGLNEQFF
>TRBV7-3|TRBD2|.|TRBJ2-1
TGTGCCAGCAGCTTAACGTCCCTTACGACTAGCGGGAGAGGGGTTGAGCAGTTCTTC
CASSLTSLTTSGRGVEQFF
>TRBV3-1/TRBV3-2|TRBD1|.|TRBJ1-1
TGTGCCAGCAGCCAGACCGGGACAGCAAACACTGAAGCTTTCTTT
CASSQTGTANTEAFF
>TRBV5-1|TRBD1|.|TRBJ2-1
TGCGCCAGCAGCGACCGGGACAGGGGGCGGAATGAGCAGTTCTTC
CASSDRDRGRNEQFF
>TRBV2|.|few|TRBJ1-2
TGTGCCAGCAGTGAGGAGGTGAACTATGGCTACACCTTC
CASSEEVNYGYTF
>TRBV3-1/TRBV3-2|TRBD1|.|TRBJ2-5
TGTGCCAGCAGCCCCTACGGGACAGCAAAAGAGACCCAGTACTTC
CASSPYGTAKETQYF
>TRBV19|TRBD2|.|TRBJ2-1
TGTGCCAGTAGTCTCCTGAATAGGCTAGCGGGAGGATACAATGAGCAGTTCTTC
CASSLLNRLAGGYNEQFF